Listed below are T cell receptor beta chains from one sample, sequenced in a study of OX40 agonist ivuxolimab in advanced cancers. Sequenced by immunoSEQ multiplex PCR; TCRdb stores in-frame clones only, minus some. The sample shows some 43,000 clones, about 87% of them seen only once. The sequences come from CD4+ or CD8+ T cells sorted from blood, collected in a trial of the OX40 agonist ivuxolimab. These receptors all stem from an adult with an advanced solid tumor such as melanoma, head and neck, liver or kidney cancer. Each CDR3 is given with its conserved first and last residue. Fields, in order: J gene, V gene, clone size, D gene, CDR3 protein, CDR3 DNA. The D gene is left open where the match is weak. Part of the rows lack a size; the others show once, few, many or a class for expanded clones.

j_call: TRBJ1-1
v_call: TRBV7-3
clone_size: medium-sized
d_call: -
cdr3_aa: CASSSYTNTEAFF
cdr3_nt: TGTGCCAGCAGTTCTTACACGAACACTGAAGCTTTCTTT

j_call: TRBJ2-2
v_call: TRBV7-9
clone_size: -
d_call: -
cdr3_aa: CASSRTGERENDTGELFF
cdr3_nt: TGTGCCAGCAGCCGAACAGGGGAACGGGAGAACGACACCGGGGAGCTGTTTTTT

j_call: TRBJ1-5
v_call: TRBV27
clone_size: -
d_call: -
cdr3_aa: CASSLSLGRLPQHF
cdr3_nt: TGTGCCAGCAGTTTATCGTTAGGGAGACTGCCCCAGCATTTT

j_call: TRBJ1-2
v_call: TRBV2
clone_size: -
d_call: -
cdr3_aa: CASSTTGMGGYTF
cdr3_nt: TGTGCCAGCAGTACCACAGGGATGGGTGGCTACACCTTC

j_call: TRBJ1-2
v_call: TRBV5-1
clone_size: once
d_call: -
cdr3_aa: CASSLTGFIGYTF
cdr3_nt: TGCGCCAGCAGCTTGACAGGATTTATTGGCTACACCTTC

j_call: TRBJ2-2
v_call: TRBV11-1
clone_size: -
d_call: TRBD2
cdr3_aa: CASILAGANTGELFF
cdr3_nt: TGTGCCAGCATCCTAGCGGGGGCGAACACCGGGGAGCTGTTTTTT

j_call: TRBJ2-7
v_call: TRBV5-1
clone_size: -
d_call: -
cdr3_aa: CASSLSPDSYEQYF
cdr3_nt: TGCGCCAGCAGCTTAAGTCCGGACAGCTACGAGCAGTACTTC

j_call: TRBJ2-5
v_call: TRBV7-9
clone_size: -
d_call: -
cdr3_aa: CASSLGFGAGGETQYF
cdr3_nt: TGTGCCAGCAGCTTAGGATTCGGCGCAGGGGGGGAGACCCAGTACTTC

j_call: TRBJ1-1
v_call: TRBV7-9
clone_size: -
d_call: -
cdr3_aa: CASSKGLNTEAFF
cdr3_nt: TGTGCCAGCAGCAAGGGACTGAACACTGAAGCTTTCTTT

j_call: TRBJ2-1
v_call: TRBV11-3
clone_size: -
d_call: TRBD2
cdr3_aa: CASSFGTSGNEQFF
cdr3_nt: TGTGCCAGCAGCTTCGGGACTAGCGGCAATGAGCAGTTCTTC

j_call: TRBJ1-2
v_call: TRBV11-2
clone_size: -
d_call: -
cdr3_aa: CASSLASANYGYTF
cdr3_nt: TGTGCCAGCAGCTTAGCTTCTGCTAACTATGGCTACACCTTC

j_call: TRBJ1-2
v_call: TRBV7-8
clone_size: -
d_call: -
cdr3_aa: CASSPPGLQNYGYTF
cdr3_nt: TGTGCCAGCAGTCCTCCGGGACTGCAAAACTATGGCTACACCTTC

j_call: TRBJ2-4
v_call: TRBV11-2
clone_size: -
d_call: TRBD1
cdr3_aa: CASSRLDRGSAKNIQYF
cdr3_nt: TGTGCCAGCAGCCGCCTGGACAGGGGCTCGGCCAAAAACATTCAGTACTTC

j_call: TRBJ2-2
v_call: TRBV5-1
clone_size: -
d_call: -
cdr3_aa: CASSVQPGLMNTGELFF
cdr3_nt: TGCGCCAGCAGCGTGCAACCGGGACTTATGAACACCGGGGAGCTGTTTTTT

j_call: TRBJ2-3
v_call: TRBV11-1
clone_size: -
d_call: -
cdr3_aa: CASSSRSEGDTQYF
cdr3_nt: TGTGCCAGCAGCTCCCGATCGGAAGGGGATACGCAGTATTTT

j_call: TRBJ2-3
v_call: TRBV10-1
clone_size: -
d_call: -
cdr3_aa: CASSPGVMPDTQYF
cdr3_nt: TGCGCCAGCAGCCCCGGGGTAATGCCAGATACGCAGTATTTT

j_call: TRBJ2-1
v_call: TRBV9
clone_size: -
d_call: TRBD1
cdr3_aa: CASRRDSSYNEQFF
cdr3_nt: TGTGCCAGCCGCCGGGACAGTTCCTACAATGAGCAGTTCTTC